Below, 26 T cell receptor beta chains from the same sample are listed, as sequenced in a study of beta chain features in type 1 diabetes. Expressed TCRB transcripts were sequenced after all isolated RNA was converted to cDNA. The data were produced by immunoSEQ multiplex PCR, yet TCRdb's version contains in-frame clones alone and is incomplete. This table holds under 250,000 clones, 25% to 30% found once. The sequencing sample was made of central memory CD4+ T cells from blood. The receptors were gathered from a man younger than 40 in good health.

This chain connects TRBV20-1 to TRBJ2-7; TRBD1 is a possible D gene (6 bases). From germline, CDR1 is DFQATT and CDR2 SNEGSKA (reference sequence). CDR3 length: 11 amino acids. V was pared by 7 bases and J by 7 bases, with 14 bases between. CDR3 sequence reads: CSVGTGTEQYF. CDR3 bases: TGCAGTGTGGGCACCGGGACAGAGCAGTACTTC.

V gene TRBV11-2 combines with J gene TRBJ2-1, with D possibly TRBD1 on 6 matching bases. The CDR3 runs to 13 residues. V was shortened by 1 base and J by 7 bases, with 8 bases between the two germline ends. Germline V gene lookup returns CDR1 SGHAT and CDR2 FQNNGV. The CDR3 loop is CASSLVRGNEQFF. CDR3 nucleotide sequence: TGTGCCAGCAGCTTAGTTAGGGGGAATGAGCAGTTCTTC.

This clone showed up many times. The chain links TRBV5-4 to TRBJ2-3; 11 bases are shared with TRBD2. The CDR3 is 17 residues long. In germline, CDR1 is SGHNT, CDR2 YYREEE (reference sequence). Trimming took 3 bases from V and 0 from J; bases not matched to a gene: 6. CDR3 nucleotide sequence: TGTGCCAGCAGCTCTATAGCGGGGGGGCCTAGCACAGATACGCAGTATTTT. Translation: CASSSIAGGPSTDTQYF.

This chain joins TRBV15 and TRBJ2-3, with TRBD2 identical over 10 bases. Germline V gives CDR1 LNHNV, CDR2 YYDKDF (reference sequence). This CDR3 has 14 residues. Germline trimming cut 9 bases from V and 6 bases from J; bases unmatched to any gene: 9. CDR3 nucleotide sequence: TGTGCCACGCGTAGCGGGAGGTCGATGGATACGCAGTATTTT. As protein: CATRSGRSMDTQYF.

The V gene is TRBV5-4, the J gene TRBJ1-2, with D unresolved. The V end lost 4 bases, the J end lost 2 bases, and 15 bases lay between the germline ends. This CDR3 region has 15 residues. Germline lookup yields CDR1 SGHNT and CDR2 YYREEE (reference sequence). This CDR3 is CASSVSGQKNYGYTF. The CDR3 DNA follows: TGTGCCAGCAGCGTATCCGGGCAGAAAAACTATGGCTACACCTTC.

The chain carries TRBV4-1 and TRBJ2-1; D gene uncertain. V was trimmed by 5 bases and J by 0 bases, leaving 11 bases between them. The germline V gene has CDR1 MGHRA and CDR2 YSYEKL. The CDR3 loop spans 15 amino acids. The CDR3 reads CASSYQWSSYNEQFF. As DNA, the CDR3 is TGCGCCAGCAGCTATCAGTGGAGCTCCTACAATGAGCAGTTCTTC.

This clone has only a few counts. This chain joins TRBV6-5 and TRBJ2-7, with TRBD2 matching over 7 bases. CDR1 is MNHEY, CDR2 SVGAGI, per germline. The CDR3 loop spans 15 amino acids. J gave up 1 base and V 7 bases, and 10 bases lay outside the gene matches. The CDR3 protein is CASTHGRERSYEQYF. CDR3 sequence (DNA): TGTGCCAGCACCCACGGGCGGGAGAGATCCTACGAGCAGTACTTC.

This clone was found a few times. The CDR3 DNA follows: TGTGCCAGCAGCTCATCTCTCCGCACAGATACGCAGTATTTT. It specifies CASSSSLRTDTQYF. This chain uses TRBV7-2 with TRBJ2-3; no clear D. V was clipped by 4 bases and J by 1 base, with 9 bases between them. The CDR3 is 14 amino acids. The V gene's germline CDR1 is SGHTA and CDR2 FQGNSA.

V is TRBV7-9 and J is TRBJ1-2; tentatively, D is TRBD1 (5 bases). V was pared by 5 bases and J by 3 bases, with 10 bases between. CDR3 length: 13 amino acids. From germline, CDR1 is SEHNR and CDR2 FQNEAQ (reference sequence). The CDR3, as DNA: TGTGCCAGCAGCGAGGGGACGGACTATGGCTACACCTTC. It codes for CASSEGTDYGYTF. Combining the CDR3 with reference TRBV7-9 and TRBJ1-2 gives the whole variable domain DTGVSQNPRHKITKRGQNVTFRCDPISEHNRLYWYRQTLGQGPEFLTYFQNEAQLEKSRLLSDRFSAERPKGSFSTLEIQRTEQGDSAMYLCASSEGTDYGYTFGSGTRLTVV.

The genes are TRBV25-1 and TRBJ2-1; unclear D gene. This CDR3 has 16 residues. Trimming pared 4 bases from V and 0 bases from J, leaving 13 bases between. CDR1 MGHDK and CDR2 SYGVNS come from the germline V gene. DNA of the CDR3: TGTGCCAGCAGTGGCCCCCAGGCGAGCTCCTACAATGAGCAGTTCTTC. Its translation is CASSGPQASSYNEQFF.

Of note for this clone: This may be a read error: a much more frequent sequence differs by one nucleotide. The chain uses TRBV29-1 and TRBJ2-7, with TRBD1 matching 11 bases. Germline lookup yields CDR1 SQVTM and CDR2 ANQGSEA. Unmatched junction bases numbered 5, after V lost 6 bases and J lost 1 base. The length of the CDR3 is 14 residues. CDR3 residues: CSVGGQGASYEQYF. DNA of the CDR3: TGCAGCGTAGGAGGACAGGGGGCGTCCTACGAGCAGTACTTC.

This sequence joins TRBV2 and TRBJ1-1; D is unresolved. Germline CDR1 reads SNHLY; CDR2 reads FYNNEI. V was shortened by 7 bases and J by 0 bases, with 15 bases between the two germline ends. The CDR3 runs 15 residues. The CDR3 DNA sequence: TGTGCCAGCACCCCTACGAGGGTGATGAACACTGAAGCTTTCTTT. Translation gives CASTPTRVMNTEAFF.

The chain has TRBV7-2 and TRBJ2-3, with a weak D call TRBD1 (6 bases). Germline V gene lookup returns CDR1 SGHTA and CDR2 FQGNSA. Deletions cut 4 bases from V and 0 bases from J, with 11 bases between. The CDR3 loop spans 15 amino acids. CDR3 amino acids: CASSSRQASTDTQYF. For the CDR3, the DNA is TGTGCCAGCAGCTCCCGACAGGCGAGCACAGATACGCAGTATTTT.

This clone was detected a few times. The V and J genes are TRBV29-1 and TRBJ2-1, with TRBD1 matching 9 bases. CDR1 is SQVTM, CDR2 ANQGSEA, per germline. With 4 bases clipped from V and 7 bases from J, the junction kept 8 bases outside the gene matches. The CDR3 sequence is 14 residues long. CDR3 coding DNA: TGCAGCGTTGTCCCCGGGACAGGGAGAAATGAGCAGTTCTTC. It yields the protein CSVVPGTGRNEQFF.

The chain combines TRBV10-3 with TRBJ2-5, with 8 bases that match TRBD1. The germline V gene encodes CDR1 ENHRY and CDR2 SYGVKD. The V and J ends lost 9 bases and 4 bases, in that order; junction bases with no gene match: 7. The CDR3 has 13 residues. CDR3 in amino acids: CAIGQGVGETQYF. In DNA form, the CDR3 reads TGTGCCATTGGACAGGGTGTGGGAGAGACCCAGTACTTC.

The chain combines TRBV14 with TRBJ2-4; 7 nucleotides line up with TRBD1. Per germline, CDR1 SGHDN and CDR2 FVKESK. V trimming: 0 bases; J trimming: 2 bases; junction bases outside the gene matches: 7. This CDR3 has 17 amino acids. DNA of the CDR3: TGTGCCAGCAGCCAAGATACAGGGGCCGGAACCAAAAACATTCAGTACTTC. Its protein is CASSQDTGAGTKNIQYF.

This clone appeared a few times. This sample includes further DNA sequences coding for the same CDR3. The gene calls are TRBV7-7 and TRBJ2-7; 8 positions match TRBD1. With 4 bases clipped from V and 6 bases from J, the junction kept 5 bases outside the gene matches. This CDR3 region has 13 residues. Germline CDR1 is SSHAT and CDR2 is FNYEAQ (reference sequence). CDR3 nucleotides: TGTGCCAGCAGCTCCGACAGGGGAGGCGAGCAGTACTTC. Translation gives CASSSDRGGEQYF.

The genes are TRBV5-1 and TRBJ1-1; D unresolved. There are 15 residues in the CDR3. From germline, CDR1 is SGHRS and CDR2 YFSETQ. V lost 4 bases and J 1 base, leaving 14 bases between the germline ends. The CDR3 loop reads CASSQGEGRNTEAFF. In nucleotides, the CDR3 is TGCGCCAGCAGCCAAGGCGAAGGGAGGAACACTGAAGCTTTCTTT.

The genes are TRBV2 and TRBJ2-3; perhaps TRBD2 as D (6 bases). V was cut by 6 bases and J by 8 bases, with 12 bases left in between. The CDR3 sequence is 12 residues long. Germline CDR1 and CDR2: SNHLY and FYNNEI. DNA of the CDR3: TGTGCCAGCAGAGGCGTGGGGGGTACGCAGTATTTT. Residues: CASRGVGGTQYF.

This chain joins TRBV5-4 and TRBJ2-3; TRBD2 matches 10 bases. The CDR3 loop spans 15 amino acids. Germline assignment: CDR1 SGHNT and CDR2 YYREEE (reference sequence). The junction had 6 bases not matched to a gene; V was cut back by 4 bases and J by 4 bases. The CDR3 bases are TGTGCCAGCAGCAATCCTAGCGGGGGTTCAGATACGCAGTATTTT. Translated: CASSNPSGGSDTQYF. Full variable domain (missing parts from reference TRBV5-4 and TRBJ2-3): ETGVTQSPTHLIKTRGQQVTLRCSSQSGHNTVSWYQQALGQGPQFIFQYYREEENGRGNFPPRFSGLQFPNYSSELNVNALELDDSALYLCASSNPSGGSDTQYFGPGTRLTVL.

The table lists this clone with many counts. V is TRBV19 and J is TRBJ2-2; D unresolved. CDR1 and CDR2 (germline): LNHDA, SQIVND (reference sequence). This CDR3 region has 12 residues. Trimming cost V 0 bases and J 8 bases, with 4 bases left between them. The CDR3 bases are TGTGCCAGTAGTATAGATCAAGGGGAGCTGTTTTTT. It specifies CASSIDQGELFF.

This chain links TRBV9 with TRBJ1-1; D call uncertain. The V gene's germline CDR1 is SGDLS and CDR2 YYNGEE. Between the trimmed V and J ends, which lost 0 bases and 0 bases, there was a span of 3 bases. The CDR3 runs to 13 residues. The CDR3: CASSVAMNTEAFF. CDR3 coding DNA: TGTGCCAGCAGCGTAGCGATGAACACTGAAGCTTTCTTT.

The rearrangement links TRBV7-9 to TRBJ1-1; D possibly corresponds to TRBD1 (6 bases). V was trimmed by 7 bases and J by 0 bases, leaving 18 bases between them. CDR1 SEHNR and CDR2 FQNEAQ come from the germline V gene (reference sequence). This CDR3 contains 16 residues. The CDR3 sequence: CASTPPGTNMNTEAFF. The CDR3 bases are TGTGCCAGCACCCCTCCCGGGACAAACATGAACACTGAAGCTTTCTTT.

This chain connects TRBV6-5 to TRBJ1-3; D possibly corresponds to TRBD1 (5 bases). The CDR3 runs 14 residues. Germline lookup yields CDR1 MNHEY and CDR2 SVGAGI. Trimming took off 5 bases at V and 0 bases at J, with 8 bases between the two ends. In DNA, the CDR3 is TGTGCCAGCAGTGGAACAGGCTCTGGAAACACCATATATTTT. This encodes CASSGTGSGNTIYF.

This sequence joins TRBV30 and TRBJ2-7; 7 bases line up with TRBD1. CDR1 is GTSNPN and CDR2 is SVGIG in the germline V gene (reference sequence). V lost 3 bases and J lost 2; bases outside the gene matches: 7. The CDR3 sequence is 14 residues long. CDR3 nucleotides: TGTGCCTGGAGCTTCTCGACAGGGACCTACGAGCAGTACTTC. Its protein product is CAWSFSTGTYEQYF.

The genes are TRBV14 and TRBJ2-7; D might be TRBD2 (6 bases). The V gene lost 4 bases and the J gene lost 4 bases, with 11 bases spanning the gap. Germline V gene data show CDR1 as SGHDN and CDR2 as FVKESK. The CDR3 loop spans 13 amino acids. DNA of the CDR3: TGTGCCAGCAGCCGAAGAGGGACTTACGAGCAGTACTTC. Translating it yields CASSRRGTYEQYF.